This T cell receptor beta chain was sequenced in a study of blood T cell repertoires in COVID-19. Generated by immunoSEQ multiplex PCR, the TCRdb table keeps only in-frame clones and is missing some. Among roughly 200,000 clones listed, approximately 82% were seen once. The germline V gene encodes CDR1 SGDLS and CDR2 YYNGEE. V lost 4 bases, J lost 4 bases, and 12 bases stayed unmatched. The length of the CDR3 is 16 residues. The rearrangement joins TRBV9 to TRBJ2-3; 7 bases are a match to TRBD2. The clonotype originates from a woman aged 55-70 years with acute COVID-19. The specimen sequenced was PBMCs or T cells enriched from blood (not recorded which). The CDR3 is CASSPRTLGGPDTQYF. The CDR3 coding sequence is TGTGCCAGCAGCCCACGGACCCTGGGAGGGCCAGATACGCAGTATTTT.